Following are 13 T cell receptor beta chains from one sample sequenced in a study of T cell repertoires in cytomegalovirus infection. TCRdb redid the calling of the reads with MiXCR, one entry per CDR3 protein. The table has roughly 800,000 distinct CDR3 sequences, 25% to 35% seen once. No antigens are known for them. The sample was cultured CD8+ T cells from PBMCs, taken from culture after CMV antigen stimulation. These TCRs come from a human donor in good health (CMV status not recorded). Some clones in this sample may be carry-over from other donors' samples.

This clonotype was counted between two and nine times. This chain links TRBV10-3 with TRBJ2-1; the D gene could be TRBD1 or TRBD2 (5 bases each). The CDR3 consists of 15 residues. Trimming stripped 6 bases from V and 8 bases from J, with 20 bases between. Per the germline V gene, CDR1 is ENHRY and CDR2 is SYGVKD. The CDR3 DNA reads as TGTGCCATCAGCTTACCGGGACCCGCCTCTGATGAGCAGTTCTTC. Amino acid sequence: CAISLPGPASDEQFF.

This clonotype was seen a single time. J is TRBJ1-1 and V is TRBV6-8; D ambiguous. The CDR3 has 14 residues. CDR1 and CDR2 from the germline V gene are MNHGY and SAAAGT. Trimming took off 0 bases at V and 0 bases at J, with 5 bases between the two ends. In DNA form, the CDR3 reads TGTGCCAGCAGTTACTCAGACATGAACACTGAAGCTTTCTTT. It yields the protein CASSYSDMNTEAFF.

The CDR3 spells CATSVVPRAYNEQFF. CDR3 bases: TGTGCCACCAGCGTGGTCCCTCGAGCTTACAATGAGCAGTTCTTC. This chain uses TRBV15 with TRBJ2-1; D remains unclear. Trimming took 5 bases from V and 4 from J, leaving 15 bases between them. Germline V CDR1 and CDR2: LNHNV, YYDKDF (reference sequence). CDR3 length: 15 amino acids.

The CDR3 protein is CASSLYLPQGARGETQYF. In nucleotides, the CDR3 is TGTGCCAGCAGTTTATATCTCCCACAGGGGGCGAGAGGGGAGACCCAGTACTTC. The chain employs TRBV27 and TRBJ2-5, with TRBD1 identical over 9 bases. This CDR3 is built from 18 residues. Germline-derived CDR1 and CDR2 are MNHEY and SMNVEV (reference sequence). V shed 1 base, J shed 5 bases, and the junction held 14 bases outside the gene matches.

This clonotype has at least ten counts. The rearrangement joins TRBV11-1 to TRBJ2-2; 10 positions agree with TRBD1. This CDR3 has 14 residues. CDR1 and CDR2 (germline): SGHAT, FQDESV (reference sequence). Trimming removed 5 bases from V and 3 bases from J; junction bases left unmatched: 0. CDR3 bases: TGTGCCAGCAGCGGGACAGGGGACACCGGGGAGCTGTTTTTT. Protein: CASSGTGDTGELFF. The variable domain in full, completed from reference TRBV11-1 and TRBJ2-2, reads EAEVAQSPRYKITEKSQAVAFWCDPISGHATLYWYRQILGQGPELLVQFQDESVVDDSQLPKDRFSAERLKGVDSTLKIQPAELGDSAMYLCASSGTGDTGELFFGEGSRLTVL.

V gene TRBV7-9 combines with J gene TRBJ1-1; D gene ambiguous. The germline V and J ends were trimmed by 5 bases and 0 bases, with 13 bases remaining between them. Germline loops: CDR1 SEHNR, CDR2 FQNEAQ (reference sequence). The CDR3 covers 15 residues. The CDR3 sequence is CASSPPPPLNTEAFF. CDR3 sequence (DNA): TGTGCCAGCAGCCCACCCCCTCCATTGAACACTGAAGCTTTCTTT.

V gene TRBV27 combines with J gene TRBJ2-1, with 8 bases that match TRBD1. Germline values: CDR1 MNHEY, CDR2 SMNVEV (reference sequence). J gave up 6 bases and V 8 bases, and 6 bases lay outside the gene matches. The CDR3 spans 13 residues. The CDR3 nucleotides read TGTGCCAGCCTGGGGCAGGGGGCCAATGAGCAGTTCTTC. Translated, it gives CASLGQGANEQFF.

In nucleotides, the CDR3 is TGTGCCAGCGGGGGGACAGCCCAAACTGGCTACACCTTC. Amino acids: CASGGTAQTGYTF. V and J are TRBV7-3 and TRBJ1-2; 7 bases line up with TRBD1. V lost 8 bases and J lost 7; bases outside the gene matches: 10. CDR1 and CDR2 from the germline V gene are SGHTA and FQGTGA. The CDR3 sequence is 13 residues long.

This clonotype was seen at least ten times. V gene TRBV7-6 combines with J gene TRBJ1-5; tentative D call: TRBD1 (6 bases). The length of the CDR3 is 15 residues. CDR1 SGHVS and CDR2 FNYEAQ come from the germline V gene. Deletions cut 2 bases from V and 7 bases from J, with 15 bases between. CDR3 nucleotides: TGTGCCAGCAGCTTAATCCAGGGGCCGGGGCAGCCCCAGCATTTT. This sequence encodes CASSLIQGPGQPQHF.

This sequence joins TRBV10-3 and TRBJ2-5, with 11 bases fitting TRBD1. The trim removed 7 bases at V and 1 base at J, leaving 5 bases unmatched. This CDR3 is 15 amino acids long. Per germline, CDR1 ENHRY and CDR2 SYGVKD. CDR3 loop: CAITTGTGGQETQYF. As DNA, the CDR3 is TGTGCCATCACTACGGGGACAGGGGGCCAAGAGACCCAGTACTTC.

The J gene is TRBJ1-1, the V gene TRBV29-1, with TRBD1 as a possible D gene (5 bases). V was pared by 4 bases and J by 0 bases, with 9 bases between. This CDR3 region has 13 residues. CDR1 SQVTM and CDR2 ANQGSEA come from the germline V gene. CDR3 protein: CSVVGELNTEAFF. CDR3 coding DNA: TGCAGCGTTGTGGGGGAACTGAACACTGAAGCTTTCTTT.

This clonotype was counted between two and nine times. The rearrangement uses TRBV12-3 or TRBV12-4 and TRBJ2-1, with 11 bases fitting TRBD2. With 2 bases clipped from V and 1 base from J, the junction kept 7 bases outside the gene matches. This CDR3 region has 18 residues. CDR3 DNA: TGTGCCAGCAGTTTAATTGCTAGCGGGGGGCCTTCCTACAATGAGCAGTTCTTC. Its protein product is CASSLIASGGPSYNEQFF.

The chain couples TRBV12-3 or TRBV12-4 to TRBJ1-1; the D gene is possibly TRBD1 (6 bases). Between the trimmed V and J ends, which lost 6 bases and 11 bases, there was a span of 16 bases. CDR3 length: 12 amino acids. CDR3 nucleotides: TGTGCCAGCAGCACAGGGAGTCTTGAGGCTTTCTTT. As protein: CASSTGSLEAFF.